The 22 T cell receptor beta chains below come from one sample, sequenced in a study of cytomegalovirus exposure and HLA in healthy donors. PCR amplification relied on 60 Vbeta primers (plus 13 Jbeta primers). Measured with immunoSEQ multiplex PCR; TCRdb has only the in-frame clones, and not every one. The table has about 140,000 clones, about 79% seen once; the top ten hold approximately 2.3%. The sequenced sample was PBMCs. These receptors all come from a male donor in good health and CMV-seronegative.

This clone was seen only once. The junction differs from germline at one of its ends, possibly a read error. The chain joins TRBV15 to TRBJ2-2; maybe TRBD2 (5 bases). The germline CDR1 and CDR2 sequences are LNHNV and YYDKDF (reference sequence). CDR3 length: 17 amino acids. In DNA form, the CDR3 reads TGTGCCATCAGCAGAGCGATGCCGGACTCGAACACCGGGGAGCTGTTTTTT. It is translated as CAISRAMPDSNTGELFF.

The gene calls are TRBV28 and TRBJ1-1; perhaps TRBD1 as D (6 bases). The V end lost 6 bases, the J end lost 11 bases, and 25 bases lay between the germline ends. The CDR3 consists of 15 residues. Germline CDR1 MDHEN, CDR2 SYDVKM. Written as DNA, the CDR3 is TGTGCCAGCAGCCTACCCCATCGTCGGGGGGCATCGGCTTTCTTT. Amino acids: CASSLPHRRGASAFF.

This clone has a single count. The rearrangement links TRBV9 to TRBJ2-3, with D tentatively TRBD1 (6 bases). This CDR3 is 16 amino acids long. V shed 3 bases and J shed 3 bases, with 17 bases lying between them. Germline loops: CDR1 SGDLS, CDR2 YYNGEE. The CDR3 DNA reads as TGTGCCAGCAGCGCCTCTAGACAGGATCTTACAGATACGCAGTATTTT. This translates into CASSASRQDLTDTQYF. Variable domain in full (rest from reference TRBV9 and TRBJ2-3): DSGVTQTPKHLITATGQRVTLRCSPRSGDLSVYWYQQSLDQGLQFLIQYYNGEERAKGNILERFSAQQFPDLHSELNLSSLELGDSALYFCASSASRQDLTDTQYFGPGTRLTVL.

The CDR3 protein is CASSDREATEAFF. The CDR3, as DNA: TGTGCCAGCAGCGACAGGGAAGCCACTGAAGCTTTCTTT. The chain joins TRBV27 to TRBJ1-1, with TRBD1 identical over 7 bases. The CDR3 spans 13 residues. V lost 6 bases, J lost 4 bases, and 5 bases stayed unmatched. CDR1 and CDR2 from the germline V gene are MNHEY and SMNVEV (reference sequence).

DNA for the CDR3: TGCGCCAGCAGTCAACCGACAGGGACGTCCTACGAGCAGTACTTC. Translated, it gives CASSQPTGTSYEQYF. The chain carries TRBV23-1 and TRBJ2-7; 7 nucleotides align to TRBD1. TRBV23-1 is sorted into the ORF group, with uncertain function. V lost 2 bases, J lost 1 base, and 5 bases stayed unmatched. The CDR3 contains 15 residues.

In the case of this clone: A read error may account for a junction end that differs from germline. The genes are TRBV9 and TRBJ1-1, with TRBD1 as a possible D gene (6 bases). There are 18 residues in the CDR3. Germline V CDR1 and CDR2: SGDLS, YYNGEE. In DNA, the CDR3 is TGTGCCAGCAGCGACGACCCCCGGGGGGCTAGTTACAACACTGAAGCTTCCTTT. Translating it yields CASSDDPRGASYNTEASF.

The chain is built from TRBV5-4 and TRBJ1-4; no reliable D call. V was shortened by 3 bases and J by 0 bases, with 6 bases between the two germline ends. This CDR3 has 14 residues. CDR1 and CDR2 from the germline V gene are SGHNT and YYREEE (reference sequence). CDR3 bases: TGTGCCAGCAGCTCGGGGTCAACTAATGAAAAACTGTTTTTT. Protein product: CASSSGSTNEKLFF. Supplemented by reference TRBV5-4 and TRBJ1-4, the full variable domain reads ETGVTQSPTHLIKTRGQQVTLRCSSQSGHNTVSWYQQALGQGPQFIFQYYREEENGRGNFPPRFSGLQFPNYSSELNVNALELDDSALYLCASSSGSTNEKLFFGSGTQLSVL.

The chain has TRBV5-1 and TRBJ2-7; TRBD2 aligns across 7 bases. Germline CDR1 is SGHRS and CDR2 is YFSETQ. V was clipped by 7 bases and J by 0 bases; unmatched bases: 13. This CDR3 spans 16 amino acids. DNA of the CDR3: TGCGCCAGCCCAGGAACGACCCTAGCGGACTCCTACGAGCAGTACTTC. This codes for CASPGTTLADSYEQYF.

The chain recombines TRBV30 with TRBJ2-7; D gene ambiguous. The CDR3 has 11 amino acids. V was cut by 1 base and J by 7 bases, with 8 bases left in between. Germline V gene data show CDR1 as GTSNPN and CDR2 as SVGIG (reference sequence). The CDR3 DNA is TGTGCCTGGAGTGGCCCAGTAGAGCAGTACTTC. It is translated as CAWSGPVEQYF.

This clone was detected only a few times. The chain couples TRBV19 to TRBJ1-2; D perhaps matches TRBD1 (6 bases). The CDR3 totals 13 residues. Trimming cost V 3 bases and J 2 bases, with 7 bases left between them. Germline V CDR1 and CDR2: LNHDA, SQIVND (reference sequence). CDR3 sequence: CASSIDRNYGYTF. CDR3 bases: TGTGCCAGTAGTATCGACAGGAACTATGGCTACACCTTC.

CDR3 DNA: TGTGCCAGCAGCTTCTCAGGGGGCAACGAGCAGTACTTC. It yields the protein CASSFSGGNEQYF. The V and J genes are TRBV11-2 and TRBJ2-7, with TRBD1 identical over 8 bases. The CDR3 has 13 amino acids. V was clipped by 3 bases and J by 5 bases; unmatched bases: 3. The germline gives CDR1 SGHAT, CDR2 FQNNGV.

The rearrangement links TRBV19 to TRBJ2-1; weak D call: TRBD2 (7 bases). Germline loops: CDR1 LNHDA, CDR2 SQIVND (reference sequence). The CDR3 length is 14 residues. Trimming removed 3 bases at V and 16 bases at J, with 22 bases between. The CDR3 DNA reads TGTGCCAGTAGTATCCCACCGGGAGGAGGGGGGCTTTTCTTC. Translation: CASSIPPGGGGLFF.

This clone was observed a single time. The chain carries TRBV5-1 and TRBJ2-1; 7 bases line up with TRBD2. Per germline, CDR1 SGHRS and CDR2 YFSETQ. The CDR3 is 14 residues long. V lost 7 bases, J lost 6 bases, and 10 bases stayed unmatched. DNA for the CDR3: TGCGCCAGCGGGGGAGCGGGATACCCCAATGAGCAGTTCTTC. Its translation: CASGGAGYPNEQFF.

The CDR3 sequence: CSAVEGSYEQYF. The CDR3 DNA is TGCAGCGCCGTGGAGGGATCCTACGAGCAGTACTTC. The V call is TRBV29-1, the J call TRBJ2-7, with TRBD2 as a possible D gene (6 bases). Germline CDR1 and CDR2: SQVTM and ANQGSEA. V shed 7 bases and J shed 1 base, with 11 bases lying between them. The CDR3 sequence is 12 residues long.

The rearrangement uses TRBV5-6 and TRBJ2-7; a weak D match, TRBD2 (6 bases). Germline V gives CDR1 SGHDT, CDR2 YYEEEE. The CDR3 runs 15 residues. V dropped 5 bases and J dropped 4 bases, with 19 bases sitting between them. The CDR3: CASRKSMGGTYEQYF. In nucleotides, the CDR3 is TGTGCCAGCAGAAAAAGCATGGGGGGAACTTACGAGCAGTACTTC.

This rearrangement joins TRBV6-4 to TRBJ2-1; a possible D gene is TRBD1 (5 bases). The CDR3 runs to 14 residues. The germline V and J ends were trimmed by 2 bases and 7 bases, with 12 bases remaining between them. Germline V CDR1 and CDR2: MRHNA, SNTAGT. The CDR3 bases are TGTGCCAGCAGTGACCCGATGGGGCGGAATGAGCAGTTCTTC. Protein product: CASSDPMGRNEQFF.

This clone was observed a handful of times. The chain has TRBV7-2 and TRBJ1-1; possibly TRBD1 for D (5 bases). CDR3 size: 13 residues. Trimming pared 3 bases from V and 5 bases from J, leaving 10 bases between. Germline V gene sequence: CDR1 SGHTA, CDR2 FQGNSA. Here the CDR3 reads CASSFGHLTEAFF. CDR3 in DNA: TGTGCCAGCAGCTTCGGACATCTGACTGAAGCTTTCTTT.

The chain joins TRBV5-1 to TRBJ2-3; D is unresolved. V was trimmed by 2 bases and J by 4 bases, leaving 20 bases between them. CDR3 size: 17 residues. Germline V gene data show CDR1 as SGHRS and CDR2 as YFSETQ. CDR3 amino acids: CASSFRPTTPTPDTQYF. The CDR3 DNA sequence: TGCGCCAGCAGCTTCCGCCCGACAACTCCTACACCAGATACGCAGTATTTT.

This clone was seen just once. This same CDR3 is encoded by further DNA sequences in the sample. This chain connects TRBV9 to TRBJ1-1; no firm D call. Germline lookup yields CDR1 SGDLS and CDR2 YYNGEE. The germline V and J ends were trimmed by 0 bases and 4 bases, with 7 bases remaining between them. The CDR3 sequence is 13 residues long. The CDR3 DNA sequence: TGTGCCAGCAGCGTAGGTGGGAGCACTGAAGCTTTCTTT. Its translation is CASSVGGSTEAFF.

This clone was seen only once. The rearrangement joins TRBV18 to TRBJ1-1; D is unresolved. Trimming cost V 5 bases and J 3 bases, with 13 bases left between them. CDR3 length equals 14 residues. Germline lookup yields CDR1 KGHSH and CDR2 LQKENI. The DNA for the CDR3 is TGTGCCAGCTCATTCAACAAGGACTACACTGAAGCTTTCTTT. It yields the protein CASSFNKDYTEAFF.

This chain connects TRBV4-1 to TRBJ2-1; 7 bases line up with TRBD1. The length of the CDR3 is 18 residues. J was trimmed by 0 bases and V by 1 base; bases with no gene match: 9. Germline CDR1 reads MGHRA; CDR2 reads YSYEKL. CDR3 region: CASSQATAGQVSYNEQFF. The CDR3 DNA sequence: TGCGCCAGCAGCCAAGCGACCGCCGGACAGGTCTCCTACAATGAGCAGTTCTTC.

In its sample, this clone was seen a few times. The V call is TRBV5-8, the J call TRBJ2-7; a weak D match, TRBD1 (5 bases). CDR3 length: 13 amino acids. Germline V gene lookup returns CDR1 SGHTS and CDR2 YDEGEE. Trimming took off 2 bases at V and 2 bases at J, with 8 bases between the two ends. Here the CDR3 reads CASSFRQPYEQYF. The CDR3 coding sequence is TGTGCCAGCAGCTTTCGACAGCCCTACGAGCAGTACTTC.